These 14 T cell receptor beta chains originate from one sample sequenced in a study of OX40 agonist ivuxolimab in advanced cancers. TCRdb keeps only in-frame clones here, not all; method: immunoSEQ multiplex PCR. The repertoire holds about 100,000 clones, with roughly 94% as singletons. This specimen was CD4+ or CD8+ T cells sorted from blood, taken in a trial of the OX40 agonist ivuxolimab. Receptor source: an adult with an advanced solid tumor such as melanoma, head and neck, liver or kidney cancer.

The chain recombines TRBV5-1 with TRBJ2-3; 8 nucleotides agree with TRBD2. V was clipped by 0 bases and J by 0 bases; unmatched bases: 6. The CDR3 length is 17 residues. Germline V gene data show CDR1 as SGHRS and CDR2 as YFSETQ. The CDR3 reads CASSLAGAGVSTDTQYF. The CDR3 nucleotides are TGCGCCAGCAGCTTGGCGGGAGCGGGAGTGAGCACAGATACGCAGTATTTT.

This sequence joins TRBV15 and TRBJ2-1; TRBD2 matches at 9 bases. The J segment lost 8 bases and the V segment lost 8 bases, leaving 10 bases of the junction unmatched. This CDR3 spans 14 amino acids. The germline V gene has CDR1 LNHNV and CDR2 YYDKDF (reference sequence). The CDR3 DNA follows: TGTGCCACCTGGGAGCCTAGCGGGACCCATGAGCAGTTCTTC. Protein product: CATWEPSGTHEQFF.

The chain combines TRBV4-1 with TRBJ2-7; unclear D gene. Germline CDR1 MGHRA, CDR2 YSYEKL. This CDR3 is 12 amino acids long. V lost 0 bases and J lost 4, with 4 bases in between. CDR3 sequence (DNA): TGCGCCAGCAGCCAAGACACTTACGAGCAGTACTTC. This sequence encodes CASSQDTYEQYF.

The chain has TRBV27 and TRBJ2-4; D uncertain. V shed 4 bases and J shed 0 bases, with 10 bases lying between them. The germline V gene has CDR1 MNHEY and CDR2 SMNVEV (reference sequence). CDR3 length equals 15 residues. CDR3 sequence reads: CASSSNPLAKNIQYF. The CDR3 coding sequence is TGTGCCAGCAGTTCTAATCCCCTAGCCAAAAACATTCAGTACTTC.

The chain employs TRBV6-5 and TRBJ1-2, with D possibly TRBD1 on 6 matching bases. Germline CDR1 and CDR2: MNHEY and SVGAGI. V lost 7 bases and J lost 4, with 16 bases in between. The CDR3 totals 14 residues. The CDR3 bases are TGTGCCAGCATCAGAAAGGGGGGTAGCTATGGCTACACCTTC. This codes for CASIRKGGSYGYTF.

This clone was recorded once. The V and J genes are TRBV9 and TRBJ1-2; D is unresolved. Germline lookup yields CDR1 SGDLS and CDR2 YYNGEE. The CDR3 is 15 residues long. Trimming removed 4 bases at V and 3 bases at J, with 16 bases between. Written as DNA, the CDR3 is TGTGCCAGCAGCCCCAGCCTCGACCCGGACTATGGCTACACCTTC. It translates to CASSPSLDPDYGYTF.

The gene calls are TRBV7-9 and TRBJ1-2; 10 nucleotides line up with TRBD1. The V gene end was trimmed by 5 bases and the J gene end by 5 bases; junction bases not matched to a gene: 8. This CDR3 has 15 residues. The V gene's germline CDR1 is SEHNR and CDR2 FQNEAQ (reference sequence). CDR3 nucleotides: TGTGCCAGCAGCGACCGGGACAGGGGAGAGTATGGCTACACCTTC. Translation: CASSDRDRGEYGYTF.

The CDR3 DNA reads TGTGCCAGCAGCGCCCGAAGCGGGAGGGCAGCCGGGGAGCTGTTTTTT. Its translation: CASSARSGRAAGELFF. V is TRBV9 and J is TRBJ2-2; 10 nucleotides agree with TRBD2. V gave up 3 bases and J gave up 6 bases; unmatched junction bases: 8. Germline V CDR1 and CDR2: SGDLS, YYNGEE. The CDR3 is 16 amino acids.

The chain has TRBV7-8 and TRBJ2-2; TRBD2 agrees at 11 bases. The ends lost 4 bases at V and 4 bases at J; junction bases unmatched: 8. The CDR3 consists of 17 residues. Germline lookup yields CDR1 SGHVS and CDR2 FQNEAQ. For the CDR3, the DNA is TGTGCCAGCAGCTGGGGACTAGCGGAGGGCTCCACCGGGGAGCTGTTTTTT. This codes for CASSWGLAEGSTGELFF.

The chain recombines TRBV11-2 with TRBJ2-2; tentatively, D is TRBD2 (6 bases). Between the trimmed V and J ends, which lost 4 bases and 1 base, there was a span of 13 bases. The CDR3 spans 16 residues. Germline CDR1 is SGHAT and CDR2 is FQNNGV. DNA of the CDR3: TGTGCCAGCAGCTCTTCCGGGACTTTGAACACCGGGGAGCTGTTTTTT. Encoded protein: CASSSSGTLNTGELFF.

The chain is built from TRBV9 and TRBJ2-3, with D hard to call. The CDR3 totals 15 residues. The germline CDR1 and CDR2 sequences are SGDLS and YYNGEE. V was clipped by 0 bases and J by 0 bases, with 8 bases between them. CDR3 in DNA: TGTGCCAGCAGCGTAGAAAGTTTTAGCACAGATACGCAGTATTTT. It encodes CASSVESFSTDTQYF.

The chain joins TRBV15 to TRBJ2-7; 9 bases agree with TRBD1. Germline V lookup: CDR1 LNHNV, CDR2 YYDKDF (reference sequence). V trimming: 3 bases; J trimming: 0 bases; junction bases outside the gene matches: 3. The CDR3 consists of 15 residues. CDR3 DNA sequence: TGTGCCACCAGCAGGTGGGGACAGGGCTCCTACGAGCAGTACTTC. This encodes CATSRWGQGSYEQYF. Based on the CDR3 plus reference TRBV15 and TRBJ2-7, the full variable domain is DAMVIQNPRYQVTQFGKPVTLSCSQTLNHNVMYWYQQKSSQAPKLLFHYYDKDFNNEADTPDNFQSRRPNTSFCFLDIRSPGLGDTAMYLCATSRWGQGSYEQYFGPGTRLTVT.

The genes are TRBV5-8 and TRBJ2-5; D may be TRBD2 (6 bases). Germline-derived CDR1 and CDR2 are SGHTS and YDEGEE. Trimming removed 1 base at V and 4 bases at J, with 20 bases between. The CDR3 consists of 17 residues. The CDR3 nucleotides read TGTGCCAGCAGCTTGACGGTTGGCGGGGAGACGGGAGAGACCCAGTACTTC. Protein sequence: CASSLTVGGETGETQYF.

V and J are TRBV5-6 and TRBJ2-1; D gene ambiguous. V was clipped by 2 bases and J by 6 bases, with 12 bases between them. The germline V gene has CDR1 SGHDT and CDR2 YYEEEE. The CDR3 runs 14 residues. The CDR3, as DNA: TGTGCCAGCAGCTTCGGTGGCAGTACCAATGAGCAGTTCTTC. Encoded protein: CASSFGGSTNEQFF.